This passage covers 3 T cell receptor beta chains from one sample sequenced in a study of cytotoxic CD8 clonotypes in ibrutinib-treated CLL. TCRdb's copy holds only in-frame clones and misses some; the assay was immunoSEQ multiplex PCR. The sample holds approximately 280,000 clones, about 72% seen once. The specimen was PBMCs, collected at disease progression, from a patient treated with ibrutinib. These receptors were taken from a human donor with chronic lymphocytic leukemia.

This chain links TRBV4-3 with TRBJ1-2; no firm D call. Germline CDR1 is LGHNA and CDR2 is YSLEER. The CDR3 consists of 21 residues. V was shortened by 1 base and J by 6 bases, with 33 bases between the two germline ends. CDR3 nucleotide sequence: TGCGCCAGCAGCCAAGGGGCTGAAAGGGCTGTTTGGCGACCTCGGCCTCATGGCTACACCTTC. Encoded protein: CASSQGAERAVWRPRPHGYTF.

There are a few counts of this clone. J is TRBJ1-4 and V is TRBV6-5, with D possibly matching TRBD1 (5 bases). V lost 4 bases to trimming and J lost 16 bases, with 19 bases between them. The CDR3 is made up of 13 amino acids. Germline assignment: CDR1 MNHEY and CDR2 SVGAGI. The CDR3 DNA reads as TGTGCCAGCAGTTTGGGAAGGGGCCTAGAGCAGTTTTTT. Protein product: CASSLGRGLEQFF.

The J gene is TRBJ2-4, the V gene TRBV18; D is possibly TRBD2 (5 bases). V was clipped by 1 base and J by 0 bases, with 16 bases between them. The CDR3 is 18 amino acids. The V gene's germline CDR1 is KGHSH and CDR2 LQKENI. CDR3 coding DNA: TGTGCCAGCTCACCACGTTCTAGTAAGGGAGTAGCCAAAAACATTCAGTACTTC. Amino acid sequence: CASSPRSSKGVAKNIQYF.